The clone carrying this T cell receptor beta chain was seen a few times. Its antigen is still unknown. The germline CDR1 and CDR2 sequences are ENHRY and SYGVKD. The CDR3 has 14 amino acids. V lost 6 bases and J 4 bases, leaving 15 bases between the germline ends. CDR3-region Arm-PCR and iRepertoire HTBI primers produced the TCR beta libraries. TCRdb fed the multiplex PCR reads into MiXCR, producing one record per CDR3 protein. This table holds roughly 520,000 distinct CDR3 sequences, 12% found once. This entry is derived from a study of regulatory T cells in long-lasting Graves disease. Stated time point: newly diagnosed GD, antithyroid drugs for less than 3 months. PBMCs provided the RNA from which the TCR library was made. Study results and caveats: The study found persistent patients shared more public clonotypes (fewer than 3,000) than new patients (nearly 1,000).

These data were also filed under a second study, of T cells in Graves' hyperthyroidism and ophthalmopathy. This second study says: The hyperthyroidism patients had all been newly diagnosed, and their disease duration was under 2 months. Their ages ranged from 18 to 65 years.

This sequence joins TRBV10-3 and TRBJ1-2; D remains ambiguous. This TCR came from a woman aged 30 to 39 with Graves disease. The sample here was peripheral blood mononuclear cells (PBMCs), taken at new diagnosis, from a patient treated with antithyroid drugs. The CDR3 is CAISLEPNGYGYTF. The CDR3 nucleotides read TGTGCCATCAGCCTCGAGCCTAATGGCTATGGCTACACCTTC.